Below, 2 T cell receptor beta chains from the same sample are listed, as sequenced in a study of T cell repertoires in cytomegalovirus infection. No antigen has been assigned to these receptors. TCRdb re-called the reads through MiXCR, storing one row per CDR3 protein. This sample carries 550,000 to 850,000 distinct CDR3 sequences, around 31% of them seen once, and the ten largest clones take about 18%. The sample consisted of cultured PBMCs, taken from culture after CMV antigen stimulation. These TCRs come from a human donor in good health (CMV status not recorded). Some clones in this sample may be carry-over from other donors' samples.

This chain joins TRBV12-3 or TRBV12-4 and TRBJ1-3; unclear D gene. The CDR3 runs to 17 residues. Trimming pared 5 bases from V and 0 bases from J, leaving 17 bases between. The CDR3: CASSATPWTLSGNTIYF. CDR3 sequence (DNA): TGTGCCAGCAGTGCCACCCCCTGGACTCTCTCTGGAAACACCATATATTTT.

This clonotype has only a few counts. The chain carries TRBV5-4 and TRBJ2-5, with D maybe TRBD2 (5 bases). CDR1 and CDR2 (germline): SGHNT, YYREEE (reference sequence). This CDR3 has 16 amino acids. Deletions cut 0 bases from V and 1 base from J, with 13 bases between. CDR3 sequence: CASSLGGAVGQETQYF. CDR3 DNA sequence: TGTGCCAGCAGCTTGGGGGGAGCTGTCGGCCAAGAGACCCAGTACTTC.